This T cell receptor (beta chain) came from a study of cytomegalovirus exposure and HLA in healthy donors. General study findings and limits: Segments of the TCR beta V type were, in most cases, productive about 87% or about 30% of the time in an earlier analysis. A likely sequencing artifact accounted for one observed cluster of highly shared sequence variants. Later analysis reportedly placed an Asian-associated ancestry cluster below the roughly 680-donor mean in N-insertions.

The ends lost 6 bases at V and 1 base at J; junction bases unmatched: 4. The CDR3 contains 15 residues. Per the germline V gene, CDR1 is MNHNS and CDR2 is SASEGT. A note on this clone: Its matching antigen is unknown.

A multiplex PCR was run with 60 Vbeta primers and 13 Jbeta primers. As handled by the study authors: In a later analysis, the count reached 76 million or so unique TCR beta chains, with roughly 12 million shared. Sequencing used immunoSEQ multiplex PCR; TCRdb keeps in-frame clones, though not all of them. That table furnishes V, J and clone size, whereas the DNA furnished D and trimming. This sample's clone table lists 53,000 or so clones. The sample comprised PBMCs. The source of this sequence is a man in his late teens or twenties in good health and CMV-seropositive. V usage is TRBV6-1 and J usage is TRBJ2-1; the match to TRBD2 covers 9 bases. CDR3 DNA sequence: TGTGCCAGCAGAATGACTAGCGGATCCTACAATGAGCAGTTCTTC. This encodes CASRMTSGSYNEQFF.